Described below is a single T cell receptor beta chain sequence and its context. Antigen unknown. This record comes from a study of T cell responses to AZD1222 COVID-19 vaccine. Study-level background: Second doses that came at about 4 or about 12 weeks were put together. Regarding the study as a whole: The sample set comprised mostly white British donors with more females, and clonal diversity was possibly underestimated. Only a handful of AZD1222 recipients tested seropositive at baseline. Across the whole spike, CD4 TCRs peaked at regions 160-218 and 743-854.

The J segment lost 5 bases and the V segment lost 3 bases, leaving 6 bases of the junction unmatched. Germline V lookup: CDR1 KGHSH, CDR2 LQKENI. This CDR3 comprises 15 residues. Profiling relied on immunoSEQ multiplex PCR, and the TCRdb table lists in-frame clones only, not all of them. Here the sample spans roughly 160,000 clones, 80% to 95% being singletons. Sequenced here: peripheral blood, sampled on day 0 of AZD1222 vaccination. The TCR sequence derives from an adult in good health. The chain combines TRBV18 with TRBJ2-2, with 7 bases fitting TRBD1. CDR3 in DNA: TGTGCCAGCTCACCCCGAGGACAGGCGACCGGGGAGCTGTTTTTT. As protein: CASSPRGQATGELFF.